This entry concerns a single T cell receptor beta chain. Other DNA sequences in this specimen translate into the identical CDR3. From germline, CDR1 is SGHRS and CDR2 YFSETQ. The CDR3 length is 13 residues. Trimming took 0 bases from V and 5 from J, leaving 8 bases between them. These data belong to a study of cytomegalovirus exposure and HLA in healthy donors. Researchers ran the PCR with 60 Vbeta and 13 Jbeta primers. Profiled with immunoSEQ multiplex PCR; TCRdb holds only in-frame clones, not every one. The sample has over 95,000 clones; 82% are singletons. The TCR sequence derives from a woman younger than 30 in good health and CMV-seronegative. This sequence joins TRBV5-1 and TRBJ2-5; no clear D gene. The sequenced sample was PBMCs. The CDR3 DNA reads as TGCGCCAGCAGCTTGGGCCACGGGGAGACCCAGTACTTC. Its translation: CASSLGHGETQYF.